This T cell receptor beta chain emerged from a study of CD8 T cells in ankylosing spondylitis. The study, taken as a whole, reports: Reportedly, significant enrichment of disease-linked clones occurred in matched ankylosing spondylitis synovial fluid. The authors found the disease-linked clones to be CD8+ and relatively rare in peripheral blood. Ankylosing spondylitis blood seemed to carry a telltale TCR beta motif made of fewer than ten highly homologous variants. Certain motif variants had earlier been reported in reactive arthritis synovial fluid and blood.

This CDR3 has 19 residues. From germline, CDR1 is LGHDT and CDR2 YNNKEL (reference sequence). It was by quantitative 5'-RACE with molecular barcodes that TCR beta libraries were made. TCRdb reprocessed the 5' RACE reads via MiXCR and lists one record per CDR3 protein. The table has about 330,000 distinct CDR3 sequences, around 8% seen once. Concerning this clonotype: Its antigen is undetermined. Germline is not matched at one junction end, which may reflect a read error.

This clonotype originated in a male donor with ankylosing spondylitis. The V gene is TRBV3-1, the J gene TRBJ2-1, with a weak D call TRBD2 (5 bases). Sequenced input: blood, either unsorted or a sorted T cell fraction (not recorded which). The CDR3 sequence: CATSHPGRGRLGVYNEQFF. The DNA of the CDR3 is TGTGCCACCAGCCACCCGGGAAGAGGGAGATTGGGTGTCTACAATGAGCAGTTCTTC.